This T cell receptor (beta chain) came from a study of T cells in tuberculosis (dated by TCRdb to the late 2010s). About the study as a whole: To characterize T cells specific for the mycobacterial lipid antigen glucose monomycolate (GMM), the study used CD1B tetramers together with high-throughput TCR immunosequencing. In a South African clinical cohort, IGRA-negative adolescents, IGRA-positive adolescents with latent tuberculosis and adults with active tuberculosis were compared, with 10 to 11 people in each group.

The immunoSEQ multiplex PCR assay was used to generate TCR libraries, with TCR-beta and/or TCR-alpha/delta assays applied to each sample. Amplified TCR libraries were sequenced on the Illumina high-throughput platform. As for the authors' bioinformatics: Clustering and dimensionality reduction relied on pairwise TCRdist distances among GMM-specific receptors from T cells that were either sorted ex vivo or expanded in vitro. Each clinical repertoire was assigned a mean NN-distance score, defined as the average TCRdist to the nearest 10% of tetramer-positive reference sequences. GEM TCR motif frequency was calculated as the fraction of unique TCRs that matched known GEM sequences in V/J usage and CDR3 length. Linear discriminant analysis with leave-one-out cross-validation, implemented in scikit-learn, was used to classify active tuberculosis. The immuneACCESS repertoire file appears here via TCRdb, limited to in-frame rearrangements. These files lack a portion of the clones; in checked studies, under half of the deficit traces to unresolved V genes, and the cause of the others is not known. Clonal size and the V and J genes are those of that table, whereas D and trimming came from the DNA. This sample holds 30,000 or so clones; nearly 97% were observed only once. The ten top clones hold over 2% of the sample.

Based on the germline V gene (reference sequence), the CDR1 and CDR2 sequences are MNHEY and SMNVEV. Including the terminal cysteine and phenylalanine, the CDR3 comprises 13 residues. CDR3 DNA only is kept here, 39 bases in frame from base 1. The junction shows trimming of 1 base on V and 1 base on J, plus 4 bases between the germline ends. Study-wide conclusions, independent of this receptor: Shorter CDR3-alpha lengths in active tuberculosis patients partly drove the smaller NN-distances, and the TCR-beta difference was not statistically significant. With the diverse GMM-specific repertoire as input, a classifier achieved around 87% accuracy (AUROC 0.7 to 0.9), whereas GEM motif frequencies as input gave 70% accuracy. Active tuberculosis TCR-alpha repertoires showed smaller mean NN-distances to GMM-specific TCRs than IGRA-negative controls, suggesting clonal expansion of these TCRs. Clinical samples were selected based on the availability of cryopreserved specimens, with adults included as active tuberculosis cases and adolescents included as controls.

At study entry, adolescents were screened for latent tuberculosis infection by tuberculin skin test and QuantiFERON-TB GOLD In-Tube IGRA. Immunosequencing of unsorted cryopreserved PBMC covered, on average, approximately 100,000 T cells per clinical donor. Eleven high schools in the Worcester region of the Western Cape, South Africa, served as enrollment sites for adolescents aged 12 to 18 years. About 10 M. tuberculosis-infected and ten uninfected adolescents were selected with matching for age and sex. PBMC from adolescents were isolated by density centrifugation from freshly drawn heparinized blood and were then cryopreserved. As for this clone: It has no known antigen specificity. Qualities for individual bases were not recorded, and no much larger clone is one base off.

Here the chain combines TRBV27 and TRBJ1-1; no confident D gene assignment can be made. This clonotype was sampled from a donor aged 5 to 30 with latent tuberculosis or without tuberculosis infection. Sequencing input: PBMCs. The DNA sequence follows: TGTGCCAGCAGTTTATACGGGAACACTGAAGCTTTCTTT. Its protein is CASSLYGNTEAFF.